These 10 T cell receptor beta chains share one sample of origin, sequenced in a study of T cell repertoires in cytomegalovirus infection. TCRdb analysed the reads with MiXCR anew, one entry per CDR3 protein. There are more than 200,000 distinct CDR3 sequences in the sample; roughly 10% occur only once, and roughly 16% lies in the top ten. Material: PBMCs. The origin of the receptors is a human donor in good health (CMV status not recorded). Some clones in this sample may be carry-over from other donors' samples.

The chain carries TRBV19 and TRBJ1-6, with TRBD1 identical over 12 bases. Germline assignment: CDR1 LNHDA and CDR2 SQIVND (reference sequence). V dropped 4 bases and J dropped 5; count of bases not matched to a gene: 3. The CDR3 totals 16 residues. The DNA of the CDR3 is TGTGCCAGTAGTACGGGACAGGGGGCGAATAATTCACCCCTCCACTTT. It encodes CASSTGQGANNSPLHF. The full variable domain, its missing parts supplied by reference TRBV19 and TRBJ1-6, is DGGITQSPKYLFRKEGQNVTLSCEQNLNHDAMYWYRQDPGQGLRLIYYSQIVNDFQKGDIAEGYSVSREKKESFPLTVTSAQKNPTAFYLCASSTGQGANNSPLHFGNGTRLTVT.

V usage is TRBV20-1 and J usage is TRBJ2-5, with 10 bases lining up with TRBD2. The V segment lost 0 bases and the J segment 7 bases; nucleotides outside the gene matches: 5. CDR3 length: 14 residues. Germline V gene sequence: CDR1 DFQATT, CDR2 SNEGSKA (reference sequence). In DNA, the CDR3 is TGCAGTGCTAGAGAGGGGACTAGCGAAAGGACCCAGTACTTC. It is translated as CSAREGTSERTQYF.

This clonotype has at least ten counts. The rearrangement uses TRBV7-2 and TRBJ2-5; TRBD2 aligns across 7 bases. Germline V gene data show CDR1 as SGHTA and CDR2 as FQGNSA. Trimming cost V 1 base and J 5 bases; bases outside gene matches: 7. The CDR3 consists of 15 residues. The CDR3 protein is CASSLGGGRQETQYF. DNA for the CDR3: TGTGCCAGCAGCTTAGGGGGGGGTCGTCAGGAGACCCAGTACTTC.

This clonotype was seen ten or more times. This chain joins TRBV7-2 and TRBJ1-5; TRBD1 is a possible D gene (5 bases). V lost 1 base and J 3 bases, leaving 10 bases between the germline ends. Germline V CDR1 and CDR2: SGHTA, FQGNSA. The CDR3 has 15 amino acids. In DNA form, the CDR3 reads TGTGCCAGCAGCTTAGGAGGGGCCCACAATCAGCCCCAGCATTTT. Protein product: CASSLGGAHNQPQHF.

In its sample, this clonotype was seen many times. This chain links TRBV7-2 with TRBJ1-1; no clear D. Germline loops: CDR1 SGHTA, CDR2 FQGNSA. V dropped 2 bases and J dropped 8 bases, with 9 bases sitting between them. The CDR3 totals 12 residues. The CDR3: CASSLWAGEAFF. CDR3 coding DNA: TGTGCCAGCAGCTTATGGGCAGGAGAAGCTTTCTTT.

This clonotype was picked up many times. The gene calls are TRBV7-2 and TRBJ2-1; possible D gene TRBD2, 6 bases. Germline values: CDR1 SGHTA, CDR2 FQGNSA. The CDR3 extends over 16 amino acids. The V end lost 5 bases, the J end lost 3 bases, and 17 bases lay between the germline ends. Here the CDR3 reads CASSPFGGSFYNEQFF. The CDR3 DNA sequence: TGTGCCAGCAGCCCTTTTGGGGGGAGCTTCTACAATGAGCAGTTCTTC. The variable domain in full, completed from reference TRBV7-2 and TRBJ2-1, reads GAGVSQSPSNKVTEKGKDVELRCDPISGHTALYWYRQSLGQGLEFLIYFQGNSAPDKSGLPSDRFSAERTGGSVSTLTIQRTQQEDSAVYLCASSPFGGSFYNEQFFGPGTRLTVL.

This clonotype was counted many times. The chain is built from TRBV7-2 and TRBJ2-3; D is unresolved. Germline V gene sequence: CDR1 SGHTA, CDR2 FQGNSA. The CDR3 sequence is 15 residues long. The V end lost 3 bases, the J end lost 0 bases, and 10 bases lay between the germline ends. The CDR3 spells CASSFQARSTDTQYF. CDR3 DNA: TGTGCCAGCAGCTTTCAAGCGAGAAGCACAGATACGCAGTATTTT.

This clonotype appeared many times. The chain employs TRBV7-2 and TRBJ2-1, with 11 bases lining up with TRBD1. V was clipped by 5 bases and J by 13 bases; unmatched bases: 13. The CDR3 length is 15 residues. Germline CDR1 SGHTA, CDR2 FQGNSA. CDR3 bases: TGTGCCAGCAGCATAAGGACAGGGGGCGTCCGCCAACAGTTCTTC. This sequence encodes CASSIRTGGVRQQFF.

This clonotype was counted at least ten times. This chain uses TRBV11-3 with TRBJ2-7; TRBD1 matches at 11 bases. Germline V gene lookup returns CDR1 SGHNT and CDR2 YENEEA. The trim removed 4 bases at V and 4 bases at J, leaving 6 bases unmatched. The CDR3 sequence is 15 residues long. The CDR3 sequence: CASSWTGGNQYEQYF. In DNA, the CDR3 is TGTGCCAGCAGCTGGACAGGGGGCAACCAATACGAGCAGTACTTC. Filled out from reference TRBV11-3 and TRBJ2-7, the complete variable domain reads EAGVVQSPRYKIIEKKQPVAFWCNPISGHNTLYWYLQNLGQGPELLIRYENEEAVDDSQLPKDRFSAERLKGVDSTLKIQPAELGDSAVYLCASSWTGGNQYEQYFGPGTRLTVT.

In regard to this clonotype: One base away lies a much larger clone, so this may be a sequencing read error. CDR3 protein: CSARGQGRGSRNIQYF. The CDR3 coding sequence is TGCAGTGCTCGCGGACAGGGGAGAGGCAGCAGAAACATTCAGTACTTC. The rearrangement joins TRBV20-1 to TRBJ2-4, with 9 positions matching TRBD1. The V segment lost 5 bases and the J segment 6 bases; nucleotides outside the gene matches: 14. Germline CDR1 reads DFQATT; CDR2 reads SNEGSKA (reference sequence). This CDR3 spans 16 amino acids.